The sequence of this T cell receptor beta chain was determined in a study of blood T cells in healthy people across ages. For the study at large: Capturing about one barcoded beta molecule per two T cells was achieved by template switching.

A second PCR, run for roughly 7 to 11 cycles, used a sample-barcoded 5' primer plus a J-beta primer mix. Each cDNA molecule was tagged by a template-switch adaptor that had 12 random nucleotides. TCRdb ran MiXCR on the 5' RACE reads and lists one entry per CDR3 protein. The sample lists 870,000 or so distinct CDR3 sequences, 29% seen once, with 15% to 20% in the top ten. The donors, healthy Caucasians from Russia, were aged roughly 6 to 95. Per sample, at least 5 micrograms of total RNA were extracted. CDR1 and CDR2 (germline): MNHEY, SMNVEV (reference sequence). Unmatched junction bases numbered 9, after V lost 7 bases and J lost 1 base. The CDR3 consists of 15 residues.

The chain joins TRBV27 to TRBJ1-1; 7 bases map to TRBD1. The TCR sequence derives from a woman of 80 years or more in good health. Sequenced sample: blood. The CDR3 sequence: CASNPGGIGNTEAFF. The DNA of the CDR3 is TGTGCCAGCAATCCAGGGGGGATCGGGAACACTGAAGCTTTCTTT.